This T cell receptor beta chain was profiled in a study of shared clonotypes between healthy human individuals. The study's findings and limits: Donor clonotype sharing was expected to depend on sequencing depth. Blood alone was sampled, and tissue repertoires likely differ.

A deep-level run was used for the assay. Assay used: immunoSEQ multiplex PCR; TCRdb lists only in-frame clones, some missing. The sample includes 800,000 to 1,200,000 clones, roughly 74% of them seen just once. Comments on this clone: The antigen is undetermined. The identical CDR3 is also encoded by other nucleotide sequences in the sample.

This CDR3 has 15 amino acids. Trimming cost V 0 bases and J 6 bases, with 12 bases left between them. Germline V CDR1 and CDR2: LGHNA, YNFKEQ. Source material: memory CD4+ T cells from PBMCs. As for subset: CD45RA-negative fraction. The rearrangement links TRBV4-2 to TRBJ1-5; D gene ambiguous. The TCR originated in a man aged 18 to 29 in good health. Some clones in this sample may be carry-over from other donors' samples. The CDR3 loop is CASSQDPGSGQPQHF. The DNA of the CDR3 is TGTGCCAGCAGCCAAGATCCGGGGTCGGGTCAGCCCCAGCATTTT.